This T cell receptor (beta chain) was retrieved from a study of STAT5B mutations in CD4+ large granular lymphocyte leukemia. Points from the study as a whole: 8/27 top patient clones versus 2/35 control clones were TRBV06-family. Patient CD4-sorted repertoires looked more clonal than healthy CD4+ repertoires, even without putative leukemic clones.

Comments on this clone: What it binds is unknown.

The CDR3 covers 14 residues. With 5 bases clipped from V and 2 bases from J, the junction kept 3 bases outside the gene matches. Germline V gene sequence: CDR1 MNHEY, CDR2 SVGAGI. As handled by the study authors: Lowest detectable productive clonotype frequency was 2.59 x 10-5. Some clones are missing from TCRdb's copy, which holds only in-frame ones; the method was immunoSEQ multiplex PCR. The V and J calls and clone size are taken from that table; D and trimming were inferred from the DNA. This table holds 35,000 or so clones, roughly 65% found once. What was sequenced was CD4+ T cells from blood buffy coats. This chain connects TRBV6-5 to TRBJ2-7; 10 positions agree with TRBD2. This clonotype originated in a human donor in good health. The CDR3 reads CASSAGLAAYEQYF. The CDR3 nucleotides are TGTGCCAGCAGTGCCGGACTAGCGGCCTACGAGCAGTACTTC.